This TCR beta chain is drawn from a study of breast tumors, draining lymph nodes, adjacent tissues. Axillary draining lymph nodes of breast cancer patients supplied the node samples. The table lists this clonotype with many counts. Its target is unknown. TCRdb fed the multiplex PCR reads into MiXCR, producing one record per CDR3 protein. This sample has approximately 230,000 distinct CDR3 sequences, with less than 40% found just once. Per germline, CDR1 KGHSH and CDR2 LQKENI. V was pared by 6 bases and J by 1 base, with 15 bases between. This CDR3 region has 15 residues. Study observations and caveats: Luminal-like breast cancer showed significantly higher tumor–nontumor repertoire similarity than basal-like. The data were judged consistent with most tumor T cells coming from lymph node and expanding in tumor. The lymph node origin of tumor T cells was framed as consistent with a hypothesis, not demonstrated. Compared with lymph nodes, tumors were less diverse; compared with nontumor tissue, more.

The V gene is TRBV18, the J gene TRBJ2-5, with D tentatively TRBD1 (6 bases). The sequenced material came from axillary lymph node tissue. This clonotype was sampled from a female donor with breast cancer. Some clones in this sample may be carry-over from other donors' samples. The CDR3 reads CASSQSGTTQETQYF. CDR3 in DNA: TGTGCCAGCTCGCAATCCGGGACAACCCAAGAGACCCAGTACTTC.